A single sample gave rise to the 24 T cell receptor beta chains below, sequenced in a study of OX40 agonist ivuxolimab in advanced cancers. Measured with immunoSEQ multiplex PCR; TCRdb has only the in-frame clones, and not every one. The table has tens of thousands of clones, around nine tenths seen once. The specimen was CD4+ or CD8+ T cells sorted from blood, collected in a trial of the OX40 agonist ivuxolimab. The source of these receptors is an adult with an advanced solid tumor such as melanoma, head and neck, liver or kidney cancer.

The chain employs TRBV19 and TRBJ1-1; 7 bases align to TRBD1. Germline trimming cut 4 bases from V and 6 bases from J; bases unmatched to any gene: 8. There are 14 residues in the CDR3. Germline CDR1 LNHDA, CDR2 SQIVND (reference sequence). CDR3 DNA: TGTGCCAGTAGTAACCGACAGGGCCGCCCTGAAGCTTTCTTT. This codes for CASSNRQGRPEAFF.

The rearrangement joins TRBV19 to TRBJ1-5, with 7 bases identical to TRBD1. The germline V gene has CDR1 LNHDA and CDR2 SQIVND (reference sequence). The CDR3 has 15 amino acids. With V trimmed by 4 bases and J by 2 bases, 5 bases remained unmatched. CDR3 nucleotides: TGTGCCAGTAGTAAACAGGGGTCGGGCAATCAGCCCCAGCATTTT. It yields the protein CASSKQGSGNQPQHF.

This clone appeared a single time. The chain carries TRBV5-5 and TRBJ2-7; the match to TRBD2 covers 10 bases. The CDR3 contains 16 residues. The germline gives CDR1 SGHKS, CDR2 YYEKEE (reference sequence). The V and J ends lost 0 bases and 7 bases, in that order; junction bases with no gene match: 10. The CDR3 here is CASSLVAGGLGGEQYF. In DNA, the CDR3 is TGTGCCAGCAGCTTGGTAGCGGGAGGTTTGGGTGGGGAGCAGTACTTC. The variable domain in full, with the rest retrieved from reference TRBV5-5 and TRBJ2-7, is DAGVTQSPTHLIKTRGQQVTLRCSPISGHKSVSWYQQVLGQGPQFIFQYYEKEERGRGNFPDRFSARQFPNYSSELNVNALLLGDSALYLCASSLVAGGLGGEQYFGPGTRLTVT.

V and J are TRBV5-1 and TRBJ1-1, with D tentatively TRBD1 (6 bases). The length of the CDR3 is 15 residues. Trimming left V 3 bases short and J 3 bases short, with 15 bases between. Germline V CDR1 and CDR2: SGHRS, YFSETQ. CDR3 sequence (DNA): TGCGCCAGCAGCTGGGGGCCGCAGGCGGACACTGAAGCTTTCTTT. Translating gives CASSWGPQADTEAFF.

V gene TRBV5-1 combines with J gene TRBJ1-1; D unclear. Germline values: CDR1 SGHRS, CDR2 YFSETQ. Trimming took off 4 bases at V and 1 base at J, with 11 bases between the two ends. The CDR3 loop spans 14 amino acids. This CDR3 reads CASSLTTANTEAFF. CDR3 sequence (DNA): TGCGCCAGCAGCCTAACCACTGCGAACACTGAAGCTTTCTTT.

The genes are TRBV5-1 and TRBJ1-1, with 7 bases aligning to TRBD1. V trimming: 2 bases; J trimming: 5 bases; junction bases outside the gene matches: 6. The CDR3 length is 14 residues. Looked up from germline, CDR1 is SGHRS and CDR2 is YFSETQ. In DNA form, the CDR3 reads TGCGCCAGCAGCTTCAGGGGCAGGGGGACTGAAGCTTTCTTT. Translating gives CASSFRGRGTEAFF.

The chain links TRBV27 to TRBJ2-3; 8 bases map to TRBD1. The V gene end was trimmed by 10 bases and the J gene end by 7 bases; junction bases not matched to a gene: 10. Germline loops: CDR1 MNHEY, CDR2 SMNVEV (reference sequence). The CDR3 sequence is 13 residues long. CDR3 loop: CATLSQGAHTQYF. The CDR3 nucleotides are TGTGCCACCTTAAGTCAGGGGGCCCATACGCAGTATTTT.

The chain combines TRBV18 with TRBJ2-2; unclear D gene. The germline V gene encodes CDR1 KGHSH and CDR2 LQKENI. CDR3 length: 14 residues. V lost 6 bases, J lost 4 bases, and 12 bases lay in between. The CDR3 spells CASSWQEPTGELFF. The CDR3, as DNA: TGTGCCAGCTCTTGGCAGGAACCCACCGGGGAGCTGTTTTTT.

CDR3 protein: CATGGQAGEAFF. In nucleotides, the CDR3 is TGTGCCACTGGGGGACAAGCGGGTGAAGCTTTCTTT. The gene calls are TRBV19 and TRBJ1-1; D might be TRBD1 (6 bases). CDR1 LNHDA and CDR2 SQIVND come from the germline V gene (reference sequence). The ends were cut back, 10 bases at V and 7 bases at J, with 16 bases in the middle. The CDR3 runs to 12 residues.

This sequence joins TRBV4-1 and TRBJ2-1; 10 bases line up with TRBD2. The CDR3 is made up of 16 amino acids. J lost 8 bases, V lost 0 bases, and 7 bases had no gene match. Looked up from germline, CDR1 is MGHRA and CDR2 is YSYEKL. The CDR3 bases are TGCGCCAGCAGCCAAGAAACTCGGACTAGCGGCTATGAGCAGTTCTTC. It codes for CASSQETRTSGYEQFF.

This chain links TRBV11-3 with TRBJ2-5; D gene uncertain. The J call is doubtful: the DNA matches TRBJ2-7 better. The CDR3 consists of 12 residues. The germline V gene has CDR1 SGHNT and CDR2 YENEEA. CDR3 in amino acids: CASSRSTYEQYF. The CDR3 DNA follows: TGTGCCAGCAGCCGTAGTACCTACGAGCAGTACTTC.

The V call is TRBV5-8, the J call TRBJ2-5; D gene uncertain. CDR3 length: 14 amino acids. Trimming cost V 4 bases and J 5 bases, with 15 bases left between them. Germline loops: CDR1 SGHTS, CDR2 YDEGEE. CDR3 nucleotide sequence: TGTGCCAGCAGCCTAGATGACCGGTCGGAGACCCAGTACTTC. It translates to CASSLDDRSETQYF.

The genes are TRBV6-5 and TRBJ2-2; D remains ambiguous. This CDR3 is built from 16 residues. V was cut by 2 bases and J by 3 bases, with 13 bases left in between. CDR1 is MNHEY and CDR2 is SVGAGI in the germline V gene. The CDR3: CASSYNWAPDTGELFF. CDR3 in DNA: TGTGCCAGCAGTTACAATTGGGCGCCGGACACCGGGGAGCTGTTTTTT.

This chain links TRBV5-1 with TRBJ2-1; no firm D call. CDR3 length: 16 residues. V was shortened by 0 bases and J by 0 bases, with 10 bases between the two germline ends. CDR1 is SGHRS and CDR2 is YFSETQ in the germline V gene. In nucleotides, the CDR3 is TGCGCCAGCAGCTTGGATGCCCAGAGCTCCTACAATGAGCAGTTCTTC. This gives the protein CASSLDAQSSYNEQFF.

V usage is TRBV19 and J usage is TRBJ2-4; 7 bases line up with TRBD1. The CDR3 has 16 residues. Trimming took 3 bases from V and 0 from J; bases not matched to a gene: 5. The germline V gene encodes CDR1 LNHDA and CDR2 SQIVND (reference sequence). The CDR3 loop reads CASSIRDSLAKNIQYF. In nucleotides, the CDR3 is TGTGCCAGTAGTATTCGGGACAGCTTAGCCAAAAACATTCAGTACTTC.

The gene calls are TRBV13 and TRBJ2-3, with 7 bases that match TRBD2. Losses at the gene ends were 6 bases for V and 2 bases for J; bases not matched to a gene: 8. The CDR3 extends over 15 amino acids. The germline CDR1 and CDR2 sequences are PRHDT and FYEKMQ (reference sequence). The CDR3 DNA reads as TGTGCCAGCAGGGGGACTACCCTCGCCACAGATACGCAGTATTTT. Protein: CASRGTTLATDTQYF. Full variable domain (rest looked up from reference TRBV13 and TRBJ2-3): AAGVIQSPRHLIKEKRETATLKCYPIPRHDTVYWYQQGPGQDPQFLISFYEKMQSDKGSIPDRFSAQQFSDYHSELNMSSLELGDSALYFCASRGTTLATDTQYFGPGTRLTVL.

This clone was seen only once. This chain uses TRBV7-9 with TRBJ1-1; D call uncertain. The CDR3 length is 13 residues. Germline CDR1 and CDR2: SEHNR and FQNEAQ (reference sequence). With 4 bases removed from V and 4 bases from J, the gap between germline ends came to 10 bases. This chain's CDR3 is CASSSQRSTEAFF. CDR3 bases: TGTGCCAGCAGCTCCCAGCGTAGCACTGAAGCTTTCTTT.

This chain uses TRBV11-2 with TRBJ1-3; D remains ambiguous. Trimming shortened V by 5 bases and J by 1 base, and 12 bases separated the two germline ends. The CDR3 extends over 15 amino acids. Germline lookup yields CDR1 SGHAT and CDR2 FQNNGV. The CDR3 sequence is CASSQGSASGNTIYF. The CDR3 DNA reads as TGTGCCAGCAGCCAAGGATCCGCATCTGGAAACACCATATATTTT.

A single count supports this clone. The chain joins TRBV15 to TRBJ2-1; unclear D gene. The CDR3 totals 15 residues. The V end lost 1 base, the J end lost 5 bases, and 12 bases lay between the germline ends. Germline assignment: CDR1 LNHNV and CDR2 YYDKDF (reference sequence). The chain's CDR3 is CATSRVRAAHNEQFF. The CDR3 coding sequence is TGTGCCACCAGCAGAGTACGGGCCGCACACAATGAGCAGTTCTTC.

V usage is TRBV11-2 and J usage is TRBJ1-2, with a possible D match to TRBD1 (5 bases). Germline CDR1 reads SGHAT; CDR2 reads FQNNGV. This CDR3 is built from 14 residues. V lost 2 bases and J lost 2, with 9 bases in between. DNA for the CDR3: TGTGCCAGCAGCTTAAACCGACAGAACTATGGCTACACCTTC. Amino acid sequence: CASSLNRQNYGYTF.

The genes are TRBV2 and TRBJ2-1, with 7 bases fitting TRBD1. Germline loops: CDR1 SNHLY, CDR2 FYNNEI. This CDR3 spans 14 amino acids. The J segment lost 4 bases and the V segment lost 7 bases, leaving 7 bases of the junction unmatched. The CDR3 nucleotides are TGTGCCAGCACGACAGGGACCCCTTACAATGAGCAGTTCTTC. Translation: CASTTGTPYNEQFF.

The genes are TRBV18 and TRBJ2-1; D call uncertain. The CDR3 has 13 amino acids. Per the germline V gene, CDR1 is KGHSH and CDR2 is LQKENI. The germline V and J ends were trimmed by 4 bases and 5 bases, with 9 bases remaining between them. The CDR3 DNA sequence: TGTGCCAGCTCACGGGTCCGGGACAATGAGCAGTTCTTC. Translation gives CASSRVRDNEQFF.

This chain joins TRBV4-3 and TRBJ1-2; unclear D gene. V lost 0 bases, J lost 4 bases, and 12 bases lay in between. This CDR3 spans 15 amino acids. Per germline, CDR1 LGHNA and CDR2 YSLEER. CDR3: CASSQDLGVTYGYTF. The CDR3 DNA follows: TGCGCCAGCAGCCAAGATCTGGGCGTCACCTATGGCTACACCTTC.

This chain links TRBV7-9 with TRBJ1-6, with TRBD1 as a possible D gene (5 bases). This CDR3 has 14 amino acids. Germline CDR1 SEHNR, CDR2 FQNEAQ (reference sequence). Trimming shortened V by 6 bases and J by 9 bases, and 15 bases separated the two germline ends. The CDR3 coding sequence is TGTGCCAGCAGTCCCCAGGGTGCGGGTTCACCCCTCCACTTT. It translates to CASSPQGAGSPLHF.